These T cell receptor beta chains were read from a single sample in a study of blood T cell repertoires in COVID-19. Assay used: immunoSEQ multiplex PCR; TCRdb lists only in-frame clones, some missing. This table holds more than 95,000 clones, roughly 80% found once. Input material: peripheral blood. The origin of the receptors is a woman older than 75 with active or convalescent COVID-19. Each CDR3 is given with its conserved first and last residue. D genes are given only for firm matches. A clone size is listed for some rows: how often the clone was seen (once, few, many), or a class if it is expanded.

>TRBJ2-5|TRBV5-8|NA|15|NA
CASSATQGFQETQYF
TGTGCCAGCAGCGCAACACAGGGCTTCCAAGAGACCCAGTACTTC
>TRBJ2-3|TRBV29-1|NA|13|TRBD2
CSVEAGGTDTQYF
TGCAGCGTTGAGGCGGGAGGCACAGATACGCAGTATTTT
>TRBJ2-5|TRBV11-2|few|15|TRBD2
CASSSLTSGGETQYF
TGTGCCAGCAGCTCTCTCACTAGCGGGGGAGAGACCCAGTACTTC
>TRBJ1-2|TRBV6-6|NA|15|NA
CASSYGASNNYGYTF
TGTGCCAGCAGTTACGGAGCATCAAACAACTATGGCTACACCTTC
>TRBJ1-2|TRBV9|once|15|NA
CASSVGQDGVYGYTF
TGTGCCAGCAGCGTAGGACAGGATGGGGTTTATGGCTACACCTTC
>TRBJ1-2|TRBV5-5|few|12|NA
CASSFSGFGYTF
TGTGCCAGCAGCTTTTCCGGGTTCGGCTACACCTTC
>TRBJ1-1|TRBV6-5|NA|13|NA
CASRQGRGTEAFF
TGTGCCAGCAGACAGGGAAGGGGAACTGAAGCTTTCTTT
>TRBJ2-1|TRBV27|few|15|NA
CASARSSSTYNEQFF
TGTGCCAGCGCGCGTTCCTCTAGTACCTACAATGAGCAGTTCTTC
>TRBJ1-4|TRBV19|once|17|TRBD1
CASNKQGAGATNEKLFF
TGTGCCAGTAACAAACAGGGGGCCGGAGCAACTAATGAAAAACTGTTTTTT
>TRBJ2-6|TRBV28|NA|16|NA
CASSPLLAAGANVLTF
TGTGCCAGCAGTCCCCTTCTCGCAGCTGGGGCCAACGTCCTGACTTTC
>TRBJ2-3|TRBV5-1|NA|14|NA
CASSLPGGTDTQYF
TGCGCCAGCAGCTTACCCGGGGGCACAGATACGCAGTATTTT
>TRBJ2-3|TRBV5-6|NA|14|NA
CASSLGRYTDTQYF
TGTGCCAGCAGCTTAGGGAGATACACAGATACGCAGTATTTT